This TCR beta chain was identified during a study of T cell changes during pregnancy in multiple sclerosis. The CDR3 loop spans 16 amino acids. Germline CDR1 KGHSY, CDR2 FQNENV. Trimming took 4 bases from V and 2 from J; bases not matched to a gene: 5. Using immunoSEQ multiplex PCR, the repertoire was profiled, and TCRdb retains in-frame clones only, with some absent. This sample has under 50,000 clones, with 92% found just once. The starting material was CD8+ T cells from peripheral blood mononuclear cells, obtained before pregnancy. The genes are TRBV16 and TRBJ2-1; 10 bases are shared with TRBD2. The TCR sequence derives from a female donor with multiple sclerosis, enrolled in a pregnancy study. The CDR3 DNA follows: TGTGCCAGCAGCCCGACTAGCGGGCCTACCTACAATGAGCAGTTCTTC. Its protein is CASSPTSGPTYNEQFF.